Listed below are T cell receptor beta chains from one sample, sequenced in a study of blood T cell repertoires in COVID-19. Sequenced by immunoSEQ multiplex PCR; TCRdb stores in-frame clones only, minus some. The profile shows 110,000 to 150,000 clones, about four fifths of them singletons. The specimen sequenced was peripheral blood. These receptors all stem from an older man with acute or convalescent COVID-19. The CDR3 runs from the conserved cysteine through the conserved F or W. The D gene is left open where the match is weak. Not all rows give a size; the values are once, few, many and, for expanded clones, a class.

v_gene,j_gene,d_gene,abundance,CDR3aa,CDR3nt
TRBV28,TRBJ1-5,TRBD1,few,CASGSYRGGQPQHF,TGTGCCAGCGGATCCTACAGGGGGGGGCAGCCCCAGCATTTT
TRBV12-3/TRBV12-4,TRBJ1-1,.,.,CASSFGGTEAFF,TGTGCCAGCAGTTTCGGAGGGACTGAAGCTTTCTTT
TRBV11-2,TRBJ2-7,.,.,CASSQGTGGTYEQYF,TGTGCCAGCAGCCAGGGGACGGGGGGTACCTACGAGCAGTACTTC
TRBV3-1/TRBV3-2,TRBJ2-7,.,.,CASSQTPGTYEQYF,TGTGCCAGCAGCCAAACCCCCGGGACCTACGAGCAGTACTTC
TRBV6-4,TRBJ2-1,TRBD1,.,CASSADTGGWQFF,TGTGCCAGCAGTGCGGACACAGGGGGGTGGCAGTTCTTC
TRBV4-2,TRBJ2-7,.,.,CASSQEARSYEQYF,TGTGCCAGCAGCCAAGAAGCCCGATCCTACGAGCAGTACTTC
TRBV9,TRBJ1-3,.,.,CASSLPGTLSSGNTIYF,TGTGCCAGCAGCCTCCCCGGGACTCTGAGCTCTGGAAACACCATATATTTT
TRBV29-1,TRBJ2-3,TRBD2,.,CSVEDRAGGTDTQYF,TGCAGCGTTGAAGATAGGGCGGGGGGGACAGATACGCAGTATTTT
TRBV3-1/TRBV3-2,TRBJ2-2,.,few,CASSPRAGNTGELFF,TGTGCCAGCAGCCCCCGGGCGGGTAACACCGGGGAGCTGTTTTTT
TRBV7-3,TRBJ2-3,TRBD1,.,CASSSGTGNTDTQYF,TGTGCCAGCAGCTCCGGGACAGGGAACACAGATACGCAGTATTTT
TRBV5-8,TRBJ1-5,.,.,CASSLFEGQPQHF,TGTGCCAGCAGCTTGTTCGAGGGACAGCCCCAGCATTTT
TRBV9,TRBJ2-5,TRBD1,.,CASSRQGWETQYF,TGTGCCAGCAGCAGACAGGGGTGGGAGACCCAGTACTTC
TRBV5-6,TRBJ1-2,.,.,CASSPGSYGYTF,TGTGCCAGCAGCCCAGGATCCTATGGCTACACCTTC
TRBV28,TRBJ1-1,TRBD1,.,CASIGQVDTEAFF,TGTGCCAGCATCGGACAGGTTGATACTGAAGCTTTCTTT
TRBV5-1,TRBJ2-7,.,.,CASGEPQGKGFHEQYF,TGCGCCAGCGGCGAGCCGCAGGGGAAAGGTTTCCACGAGCAGTACTTC
TRBV27,TRBJ2-4,.,.,CASSPNGQGLNIQYF,TGTGCCAGCAGTCCGAACGGACAAGGTCTAAACATTCAGTACTTC
TRBV28,TRBJ2-7,.,.,CASTDRRRGSYEQYF,TGTGCCAGCACCGATCGTCGGAGGGGTTCGTACGAGCAGTACTTC
TRBV6-1,TRBJ1-6,.,.,CASSEGPGGRNSPLHF,TGTGCCAGCAGTGAAGGGCCGGGAGGGAGGAATTCACCCCTCCACTTT
TRBV28,TRBJ2-7,.,.,CASRARGRTYEQYF,TGTGCCAGCAGGGCGAGAGGGAGAACCTACGAGCAGTACTTC
TRBV2,TRBJ2-7,.,.,CASRARTVTSYEQYF,TGTGCCAGCAGGGCAAGGACTGTTACCTCCTACGAGCAGTACTTC
TRBV2,TRBJ2-6,.,.,CATRRGSGANVLTF,TGTGCCACCCGCAGGGGATCTGGGGCCAACGTCCTGACTTTC
TRBV12-5,TRBJ2-5,TRBD2,.,CASGLVRRGGETQYF,TGTGCTAGTGGTTTGGTACGGCGGGGAGGGGAGACCCAGTACTTC
TRBV4-1,TRBJ1-4,TRBD1,.,CASSRQGSSEKLFF,TGCGCCAGCAGCCGACAGGGATCGAGTGAAAAACTGTTTTTT
TRBV28,TRBJ2-7,TRBD2,.,CASSLGGGSLSYEQYF,TGTGCCAGCAGTTTAGGGGGGGGATCCCTCTCCTACGAGCAGTACTTC
TRBV15,TRBJ1-3,TRBD1,.,CATSRGQGFSSGNTIYF,TGTGCCACCAGCAGAGGACAGGGCTTTTCCTCTGGAAACACCATATATTTT
TRBV2,TRBJ2-3,TRBD2,.,CASKTSGVRDTQYF,TGTGCCAGCAAGACTAGCGGGGTTCGGGATACGCAGTATTTT
TRBV20-1,TRBJ1-5,.,.,CSASPPNQPQHF,TGCAGTGCTAGTCCTCCGAATCAGCCCCAGCATTTT
TRBV18,TRBJ1-6,TRBD1,.,CASSLGTDRGNSPLHF,TGTGCCAGCTCACTTGGGACTGACAGGGGAAATTCACCCCTCCACTTT
TRBV4-3,TRBJ1-2,.,.,CASSQDSGNGYGYTF,TGCGCCAGCAGCCAAGATTCTGGCAATGGCTATGGCTACACCTTC
TRBV6-2/TRBV6-3,TRBJ1-1,.,.,CASSYSRGSNTEAFF,TGTGCCAGCAGTTACAGCAGGGGCTCGAACACTGAAGCTTTCTTT
TRBV29-1,TRBJ1-1,.,.,CSVEDQRNTEAFF,TGCAGCGTTGAAGATCAGCGCAACACTGAAGCTTTCTTT
TRBV4-3,TRBJ1-2,TRBD1,.,CASRLDRAFGGYTF,TGCGCCAGCAGGCTAGACAGGGCTTTTGGCGGCTACACCTTC
TRBV5-8,TRBJ2-7,TRBD1,.,CAGEDRVGKFEQYF,TGTGCCGGGGAGGACAGGGTGGGGAAATTTGAGCAGTACTTC
TRBV20-1,TRBJ2-1,TRBD2,once,CSASWGGYNEQFF,TGCAGTGCTAGTTGGGGGGGATACAATGAGCAGTTCTTC
TRBV7-2,TRBJ1-2,.,.,CASSPTGIYGYTF,TGTGCCAGCAGCCCTACAGGCATCTATGGCTACACCTTC
TRBV28,TRBJ2-7,.,.,CASSRAGGLREQYF,TGTGCCAGCAGCCGAGCGGGCGGCTTGCGAGAGCAGTACTTC
TRBV6-1,TRBJ2-2,TRBD2,.,CASSASTGGRSTGELFF,TGTGCCAGCAGTGCCTCAACGGGGGGGAGAAGCACCGGGGAGCTGTTTTTT
TRBV19,TRBJ1-5,TRBD1,.,CASSTGQGRNQPQHF,TGTGCCAGTAGTACCGGACAGGGCCGCAATCAGCCCCAGCATTTT
TRBV7-3,TRBJ1-1,.,.,CASSLTGLGAGDTEAFF,TGTGCCAGCAGCTTGACCGGTCTTGGGGCGGGGGACACTGAAGCTTTCTTT
TRBV19,TRBJ1-6,TRBD1,.,CASSYDRESPLHF,TGTGCCAGTAGTTATGACAGGGAGTCACCCCTCCACTTT
TRBV15,TRBJ1-2,.,.,CATSTDVHSYTF,TGTGCCACCAGCACCGACGTTCACAGTTACACCTTC
TRBV5-1,TRBJ2-3,.,once,CASGGRGTTDTQYF,TGCGCCAGCGGGGGTCGCGGGACCACAGATACGCAGTATTTT
TRBV2,TRBJ1-3,.,few,CASSVSGASGNTIYF,TGTGCCAGCAGTGTGAGCGGGGCAAGTGGAAACACCATATATTTT
TRBV5-1,TRBJ1-1,.,few,CASSPQGRNTEAFF,TGCGCCAGCAGCCCCCAGGGGAGGAACACTGAAGCTTTCTTT
TRBV7-2,TRBJ1-5,.,.,CASRAGSNQPQHF,TGTGCCAGCCGAGCAGGGAGCAATCAGCCCCAGCATTTT
TRBV24-1,TRBJ2-1,.,.,CATTPGVGGGEQFF,TGTGCCACCACCCCCGGGGTGGGAGGTGGTGAGCAGTTCTTC
TRBV2,TRBJ2-1,.,.,CAASPSRTYNEQFF,TGTGCCGCATCGCCTAGCCGGACGTACAATGAGCAGTTCTTC
TRBV30,TRBJ1-2,.,few,CAWSVLRGPGYGYTF,TGTGCCTGGAGTGTATTGCGGGGGCCTGGCTATGGCTACACCTTC
TRBV3-1/TRBV3-2,TRBJ2-2,.,once,CASSRQMNTGELFF,TGTGCCAGCAGCCGACAGATGAACACCGGGGAGCTGTTTTTT
TRBV28,TRBJ1-5,.,.,CASIPPGLAGPQHF,TGTGCCAGCATCCCACCAGGCCTAGCTGGGCCCCAGCATTTT
TRBV5-1,TRBJ2-2,.,.,CASSLYGELFF,TGCGCCAGCAGCTTGTACGGGGAGCTGTTTTTT